This T cell receptor beta chain stems from a study of T-cell memory formation after mild COVID-19. Overall study: Largely, the TCR clusters proved donor specific.

Trimming cost V 9 bases and J 4 bases, with 12 bases left between them. In germline, CDR1 is MNHNY, CDR2 SVGAGI (reference sequence). The CDR3 consists of 12 residues. Constant-segment primers and 5'RACE yielded cDNA libraries for TCR alpha and TCR beta, each carrying sample barcodes and UMIs. TCRdb passed the 5' RACE reads through MiXCR, listing each CDR3 protein once. The profile covers more than 300,000 distinct CDR3 sequences, with 14% appearing a single time and under 25% taken by the ten largest. This clonotype turned up a few times. The chain uses TRBV6-6 and TRBJ1-1; maybe TRBD1 (6 bases). The material sequenced was PBMCs or a T cell subset sorted from them (not recorded which). The clonotype comes from a man younger than 35 who had mild COVID-19 (a few samples of this study predate the infection). Cell type and time point are not known. The CDR3 sequence: CASRTGSTEAFF. The CDR3 nucleotides read TGTGCCAGTCGAACAGGGTCCACTGAAGCTTTCTTT.